The sequence of this T cell receptor (beta chain) was determined in a study of cytomegalovirus exposure and HLA in healthy donors. Study-level findings and limits: Subsequent analysis of the 110 or so validation repertoires found a tendency for first-cohort TCR clusters to co-occur.

The table came from immunoSEQ multiplex PCR; TCRdb's copy has only in-frame clones and leaves some out. The sample has more than 150,000 clones, roughly 84% seen once; the top ten hold 2.5% to 3%. The donors were members of the roughly 130-subject validation cohort (separate from the approximately 670-subject first cohort). Regarding this clone: The target antigen is unknown.

The CDR3 extends over 15 amino acids. Germline-derived CDR1 and CDR2 are MNHEY and SMNVEV (reference sequence). V lost 6 bases to trimming and J lost 4 bases; unmatched junction nucleotides: 8. The receptor was derived from a woman younger than 30 in good health and CMV-seropositive. The sample was PBMCs. This rearrangement joins TRBV27 to TRBJ1-1; 10 nucleotides line up with TRBD1. The chain's CDR3 is CASRLTGGRSTEAFF. CDR3 bases: TGTGCCAGCAGATTGACAGGGGGCCGTAGCACTGAAGCTTTCTTT.